This T cell receptor beta chain came from a study of cytomegalovirus exposure and HLA in healthy donors. Study-level results: Differences between HLA loci emerged in a later analysis of TCR association rates, with DRB1 most and HLA-C fewest. In an earlier analysis, in fewer than 700 donors, most V segments appeared productive either ~90% or ~30% of the time. Later on, an analysis tied around 17,000 TCR beta sequences to HLA alleles at 0.05 false discovery rate.

Primers for the PCR totalled 60 Vbeta and 13 Jbeta. TCRdb's copy holds only in-frame clones and misses some; the assay was immunoSEQ multiplex PCR. The data contain 100,000 to 150,000 clones, about 80% of them seen just once; the ten biggest clones take up 1%. In the case of this clone: Antigen: not known.

Specimen: PBMCs. This clonotype originated in a man in his forties in good health and CMV-seronegative.

Here the CDR3 DNA reads TGTGCCAGCAGCGCTACGGACACCTTCAATCAGCCCCAGCATTTT. Amino acid sequence: CASSATDTFNQPQHF. The gene calls are TRBV9 and TRBJ1-5, with D perhaps TRBD1 (5 bases). This CDR3 is 15 amino acids long. CDR1 is SGDLS, CDR2 YYNGEE, per germline. V was cut by 3 bases and J by 3 bases, with 13 bases left in between.